The 23 T cell receptor beta chains reported below all come from one sample, sequenced in a study of siplizumab effects on memory and regulatory T cells. Libraries were prepared by immunoSEQ multiplex PCR; TCRdb keeps only in-frame clonotypes and omits some of them. The data show some 100,000 clones, 90% to 95% seen once. Material for sequencing was Tregs sorted from blood. These receptors originate from a human donor in good health.

This rearrangement joins TRBV29-1 to TRBJ2-1; weak D call: TRBD2 (5 bases). CDR3 size: 14 residues. Per the germline V gene, CDR1 is SQVTM and CDR2 is ANQGSEA. The V end lost 4 bases, the J end lost 0 bases, and 10 bases lay between the germline ends. CDR3 region: CSVALGSSYNEQFF. CDR3 in DNA: TGCAGCGTTGCTCTAGGGAGCTCCTACAATGAGCAGTTCTTC.

The V call is TRBV7-9, the J call TRBJ2-1, with D unresolved. This CDR3 has 14 amino acids. Germline CDR1 and CDR2: SEHNR and FQNEAQ (reference sequence). V lost 5 bases and J lost 4, with 12 bases in between. The DNA of the CDR3 is TGTGCCAGCAGCCCCCTTGGAGTTTACAATGAGCAGTTCTTC. It encodes CASSPLGVYNEQFF.

V gene TRBV18 combines with J gene TRBJ2-1; 10 bases align to TRBD1. From germline, CDR1 is KGHSH and CDR2 LQKENI. This CDR3 contains 15 residues. V shed 4 bases, J shed 6 bases, and the junction held 6 bases outside the gene matches. CDR3 sequence (DNA): TGTGCCAGCTCACGGCCGGGACAGGGGCGCAATGAGCAGTTCTTC. Translated, it gives CASSRPGQGRNEQFF.

The chain uses TRBV5-4 and TRBJ1-5; D perhaps matches TRBD1 (5 bases). Germline V gene lookup returns CDR1 SGHNT and CDR2 YYREEE (reference sequence). The CDR3 extends over 14 amino acids. Between the trimmed V and J ends, which lost 2 bases and 4 bases, there was a span of 10 bases. The CDR3 nucleotides are TGTGCCAGCAGCTTATGGGAGGGGAATCAGCCCCAGCATTTT. The encoded protein is CASSLWEGNQPQHF.

V gene TRBV25-1 combines with J gene TRBJ2-7; D gene unclear. Germline CDR1 MGHDK, CDR2 SYGVNS. The CDR3 contains 14 residues. V lost 2 bases and J 3 bases, leaving 11 bases between the germline ends. In nucleotides, the CDR3 is TGTGCCAGCAGTGAAACCGGACGCCGCTACGAGCAGTACTTC. Translated: CASSETGRRYEQYF.

This chain joins TRBV7-8 and TRBJ1-5; tentatively, D is TRBD1 (6 bases). The V end was cut by 4 bases, the J end by 0 bases, with 16 bases between. This CDR3 has 17 residues. Germline V gene lookup returns CDR1 SGHVS and CDR2 FQNEAQ. CDR3 sequence (DNA): TGTGCCAGCAGCTCCCGTGGGGGCGGCTATAGCAATCAGCCCCAGCATTTT. This gives the protein CASSSRGGGYSNQPQHF.

J is TRBJ1-3 and V is TRBV30; possibly TRBD1 for D (5 bases). This CDR3 is 15 amino acids long. Germline CDR1 GTSNPN, CDR2 SVGIG (reference sequence). The V and J ends lost 5 bases and 2 bases respectively, with 16 bases between them. The CDR3 here is CAWGAGTLPGNTIYF. For the CDR3, the DNA is TGTGCCTGGGGGGCGGGGACCCTCCCTGGAAACACCATATATTTT. The variable domain in full, completed from reference TRBV30 and TRBJ1-3, reads SQTIHQWPATLVQPVGSPLSLECTVEGTSNPNLYWYRQAAGRGLQLLFYSVGIGQISSEVPQNLSASRPQDRQFILSSKKLLLSDSGFYLCAWGAGTLPGNTIYFGEGSWLTVV.

The chain couples TRBV27 to TRBJ2-6; D gene ambiguous. From germline, CDR1 is MNHEY and CDR2 SMNVEV (reference sequence). V was pared by 3 bases and J by 0 bases, with 12 bases between. The CDR3 has 17 residues. CDR3 DNA sequence: TGTGCCAGCAGTTTCTACCACGACCCCTCTGGGGCCAACGTCCTGACTTTC. Its protein is CASSFYHDPSGANVLTF.

The J gene is TRBJ2-5, the V gene TRBV14; no firm D call. Germline CDR1 and CDR2: SGHDN and FVKESK. CDR3 length equals 15 residues. The V end lost 0 bases, the J end lost 5 bases, and 13 bases lay between the germline ends. CDR3 loop: CASSQEPREWETQYF. CDR3 coding DNA: TGTGCCAGCAGCCAAGAACCCCGCGAGTGGGAGACCCAGTACTTC.

This sequence joins TRBV5-6 and TRBJ1-1; TRBD1 might be the D (5 bases). This CDR3 spans 15 amino acids. Trimming took off 5 bases at V and 5 bases at J, with 19 bases between the two ends. Germline V lookup: CDR1 SGHDT, CDR2 YYEEEE. CDR3 coding DNA: TGTGCCAGCAGATTTAATCCAAGGGGCTGGACTGAAGCTTTCTTT. Its protein is CASRFNPRGWTEAFF.

The chain employs TRBV4-2 and TRBJ1-4, with D unresolved. V was pared by 6 bases and J by 7 bases, with 15 bases between. CDR3 length: 14 residues. Germline V gives CDR1 LGHNA, CDR2 YNFKEQ. The CDR3 here is CASRVTEGFEKLFF. The CDR3 DNA reads TGTGCCAGCAGGGTGACCGAAGGATTTGAAAAACTGTTTTTT.

The V and J genes are TRBV7-3 and TRBJ2-2, with D possibly matching TRBD1 (6 bases). CDR1 and CDR2 from the germline V gene are SGHTA and FQGTGA. The CDR3 runs to 15 residues. Trimming took off 5 bases at V and 10 bases at J, with 20 bases between the two ends. In DNA form, the CDR3 reads TGTGCCAGCAGCCCCGCCTCACTCAGGGGCGCGGAGCTGTTTTTT. As protein: CASSPASLRGAELFF.

The chain uses TRBV28 and TRBJ2-1; TRBD1 aligns across 8 bases. The CDR3 runs to 16 residues. The germline gives CDR1 MDHEN, CDR2 SYDVKM. With V trimmed by 5 bases and J by 5 bases, 11 bases remained unmatched. The CDR3, as DNA: TGTGCCAGCAGTCCTCAACAGGGGGTGCGAAACAATGAGCAGTTCTTC. This sequence encodes CASSPQQGVRNNEQFF.

The V gene is TRBV2, the J gene TRBJ1-1; possibly TRBD1 for D (5 bases). Germline V gene lookup returns CDR1 SNHLY and CDR2 FYNNEI. V was cut by 5 bases and J by 7 bases, with 14 bases left in between. The CDR3 is made up of 13 amino acids. The CDR3 here is CASSTGRVVEAFF. The CDR3 nucleotides read TGTGCCAGCAGTACGGGGCGAGTAGTTGAAGCTTTCTTT.

The chain combines TRBV5-1 with TRBJ2-1; TRBD2 agrees at 11 bases. CDR1 SGHRS and CDR2 YFSETQ come from the germline V gene. J was trimmed by 0 bases and V by 4 bases; bases with no gene match: 12. The CDR3 consists of 19 residues. CDR3 DNA sequence: TGCGCCAGCAGCCTATCCGGGACTAGCGGCGTGAGCTCCTACAATGAGCAGTTCTTC. Its protein product is CASSLSGTSGVSSYNEQFF.

This sequence joins TRBV2 and TRBJ2-2; D perhaps matches TRBD2 (6 bases). This CDR3 has 15 residues. With 2 bases removed from V and 4 bases from J, the gap between germline ends came to 11 bases. Germline-derived CDR1 and CDR2 are SNHLY and FYNNEI. The CDR3 sequence is CASSETGAGTGELFF. Written as DNA, the CDR3 is TGTGCCAGCAGTGAAACGGGAGCTGGCACCGGGGAGCTGTTTTTT.

The chain couples TRBV6-1 to TRBJ2-5; the D is unclear. V dropped 10 bases and J dropped 2 bases, with 20 bases sitting between them. Germline CDR1 MNHNS, CDR2 SASEGT. The length of the CDR3 is 15 residues. The CDR3 protein is CAIKFSANQQETQYF. The CDR3 DNA sequence: TGTGCCATAAAATTTTCGGCGAATCAACAAGAGACCCAGTACTTC.

This clone was detected only once. The rearrangement joins TRBV5-5 to TRBJ2-6; D possibly corresponds to TRBD1 (5 bases). This CDR3 spans 14 amino acids. V dropped 1 base and J dropped 4 bases, with 6 bases sitting between them. The V gene's germline CDR1 is SGHKS and CDR2 YYEKEE (reference sequence). The CDR3 sequence: CASSLYRGANVLTF. The CDR3 bases are TGTGCCAGCAGCTTGTACAGGGGGGCCAACGTCCTGACTTTC.

In this sample, this clone turned up once. The V call is TRBV29-1, the J call TRBJ1-1; no clear D gene. The CDR3 is 11 residues long. The V end lost 4 bases, the J end lost 5 bases, and 8 bases lay between the germline ends. Germline values: CDR1 SQVTM, CDR2 ANQGSEA. CDR3: CSVGDSTEAFF. The CDR3 DNA reads as TGCAGCGTTGGGGATTCAACTGAAGCTTTCTTT.

The V and J genes are TRBV25-1 and TRBJ2-1; 7 bases are a match to TRBD1. Germline loops: CDR1 MGHDK, CDR2 SYGVNS. The CDR3 has 15 residues. V shed 3 bases, J shed 4 bases, and the junction held 6 bases outside the gene matches. Here the CDR3 DNA reads TGTGCCAGCAGTGATTGGACAGGTAGTTACAATGAGCAGTTCTTC. Translated: CASSDWTGSYNEQFF.

CDR3 loop: CASSRDTEAFF. The CDR3 DNA reads as TGTGCCAGCAGCCGGGACACTGAAGCTTTCTTT. V and J are TRBV6-5 and TRBJ1-1; no reliable D call. From germline, CDR1 is MNHEY and CDR2 SVGAGI. The CDR3 runs to 11 residues. The V end lost 6 bases, the J end lost 3 bases, and 5 bases lay between the germline ends.

This sequence joins TRBV18 and TRBJ2-7; 8 bases are a match to TRBD2. V lost 3 bases and J lost 6; bases outside the gene matches: 10. Germline V gene lookup returns CDR1 KGHSH and CDR2 LQKENI. The CDR3 contains 15 residues. This chain's CDR3 is CASSPRGTRHFEQYF. Written as DNA, the CDR3 is TGTGCCAGCTCACCTAGGGGGACTAGGCACTTCGAGCAGTACTTC.

V is TRBV18 and J is TRBJ2-2, with 8 nucleotides matching TRBD2. V shed 0 bases, J shed 4 bases, and the junction held 7 bases outside the gene matches. The CDR3 consists of 17 residues. Looked up from germline, CDR1 is KGHSH and CDR2 is LQKENI. The CDR3 here is CASSPPLAGYPTGELFF. The CDR3, as DNA: TGTGCCAGCTCACCACCGTTAGCGGGATACCCCACCGGGGAGCTGTTTTTT.